This TCR beta chain was found in a study of T cell responses to AZD1222 COVID-19 vaccine. The CDR3 loop spans 15 amino acids. The V segment lost 1 base and the J segment 6 bases; nucleotides outside the gene matches: 8. Germline loops: CDR1 SGHRS, CDR2 YFSETQ. Clones were sequenced by immunoSEQ multiplex PCR, and TCRdb holds only the in-frame ones, with some missing. Of tens of thousands of clones in the sample, more than 70% were seen once. The origin of this receptor is an adult in good health. This sequence joins TRBV5-1 and TRBJ2-3, with 7 bases aligning to TRBD1. This specimen was peripheral blood, taken on day 0 of AZD1222 vaccination. The CDR3 sequence: CASSLPQTGPDTQYF. CDR3 nucleotides: TGCGCCAGCAGCTTGCCTCAGACAGGGCCCGATACGCAGTATTTT. The entire variable domain, with the rest obtained from reference TRBV5-1 and TRBJ2-3, is as follows: KAGVTQTPRYLIKTRGQQVTLSCSPISGHRSVSWYQQTPGQGLQFLFEYFSETQRNKGNFPGRFSGRQFSNSRSEMNVSTLELGDSALYLCASSLPQTGPDTQYFGPGTRLTVL.